The entry below describes one T cell receptor beta chain. Looked up from germline, CDR1 is MNHNY and CDR2 is SVGAGI (reference sequence). Losses at the gene ends were 5 bases for V and 4 bases for J; bases not matched to a gene: 11. The CDR3 has 16 residues. This record comes from a study of blood T cell repertoires in COVID-19. Sequencing was performed with immunoSEQ multiplex PCR; in TCRdb, only in-frame clones are kept and a portion is missing. The sample has around 97,000 clones, approximately 89% seen once. The V gene is TRBV6-6, the J gene TRBJ1-2; 9 positions match TRBD1. The clonotype comes from a human donor in a cohort sampled during active COVID-19. Sequenced input: peripheral blood. The CDR3 loop reads CASSPGQGWGGYGYTF. CDR3 nucleotides: TGTGCCAGCAGTCCTGGACAGGGGTGGGGAGGCTATGGCTACACCTTC.